The T cell receptor beta chain under discussion was sequenced for a study of blood T cell repertoires in COVID-19. TCRdb keeps only in-frame clones here, not all; method: immunoSEQ multiplex PCR. Of 100,000 to 150,000 clones detected, about 80% appear once; the ten largest clones hold around 25%. Trimming cost V 5 bases and J 4 bases; bases outside gene matches: 5. Germline V gene sequence: CDR1 SGHTS, CDR2 YDEGEE. There are 13 residues in the CDR3. The genes are TRBV5-8 and TRBJ2-7; 8 bases agree with TRBD1. Source material: peripheral blood. This clonotype was obtained from a human donor in a cohort sampled during active COVID-19. DNA of the CDR3: TGTGCCAGCAGGGACAGGGTAAAATACGAGCAGTACTTC. It specifies CASRDRVKYEQYF. The variable domain in full, with the rest retrieved from reference TRBV5-8 and TRBJ2-7, is EAGVTQSPTHLIKTRGQQATLRCSPISGHTSVYWYQQALGLGLQFLLWYDEGEERNRGNFPPRFSGRQFPNYSSELNVNALELEDSALYLCASRDRVKYEQYFGPGTRLTVT.